Listed below are T cell receptor beta chains from one sample, sequenced in a study of blood T cell repertoires in COVID-19. The method was immunoSEQ multiplex PCR; TCRdb's version includes in-frame clones alone and lacks a portion of them. The sample carries approximately 23,000 clones, about 87% recorded once. The sample comprised peripheral blood. Every receptor here comes from a woman of 80 years or more with active COVID-19. CDR3s include the opening cysteine and the closing phenylalanine or tryptophan. A D gene is named only where the DNA matches it firmly. Clone size is not always given. Where it is, it says once, few, many or a class for expanded clones.

D,J,size,V,DNA,CDR3
TRBD1,TRBJ2-2,.,TRBV19,TGTGCCAGTAGTAACCTCTCAACCGGGACAGGGGACACCGGGGAGCTGTTTTTT,CASSNLSTGTGDTGELFF
.,TRBJ2-1,few,TRBV10-2,TGCGCCAGCAGTGAGTCGAGGGATGGCCTCCCCAATGAGCAGTTCTTC,CASSESRDGLPNEQFF
TRBD1,TRBJ2-2,.,TRBV27,TGTGCCAGCAGTCCCAGACAGGGAAGGGGCGGGGAGCTGTTTTTT,CASSPRQGRGGELFF
TRBD1,TRBJ1-2,.,TRBV10-3,TGTGCCATCAGGATACAGGGACAGGGTGGCTACACCTTC,CAIRIQGQGGYTF
TRBD1,TRBJ1-2,.,TRBV7-3,TGTGCCAGCTCCGGGGACAGTGGCTATGGCTACACCTTC,CASSGDSGYGYTF
.,TRBJ2-1,.,TRBV7-2,TGTGCCAGCAGCTTAGCTCCGAGGGGGGGCTCGAATGAGCAGTTCTTC,CASSLAPRGGSNEQFF
.,TRBJ1-2,.,TRBV29-1,TGCAGCGTCGACCGTCAGGGGAGCGGCTACACCTTC,CSVDRQGSGYTF
.,TRBJ2-7,once,TRBV9,TGTGCCAGCAGCGTAGGGTTGGGCCCCACCTACGAGCAGTACTTC,CASSVGLGPTYEQYF
.,TRBJ1-5,.,TRBV7-2,TGTGCCAGCAGCTTAGCGCAGGTCAGCAATCAGCCCCAGCATTTT,CASSLAQVSNQPQHF
TRBD1,TRBJ2-7,.,TRBV6-6,TGTGCCAGCAGCTCCACCCTCGGGATTGGACAGGGCAGCTCCTACGAGCAGTACTTC,CASSSTLGIGQGSSYEQYF
TRBD1,TRBJ1-6,.,TRBV6-2/TRBV6-3,TGTGCCAGCAGTCTCCCGGGACAGGGTTCAGGTTCACCCCTCCACTTT,CASSLPGQGSGSPLHF
.,TRBJ1-5,.,TRBV30,TGTGCCTGGAGTTCTGGAGGGAATAGCAATCAGCCCCAGCATTTT,CAWSSGGNSNQPQHF
TRBD2,TRBJ2-1,.,TRBV5-5,TGTGCCAGCAGTCGGGGCGGGGGGCCCAGCTCCTACAATGAGCAGTTCTTC,CASSRGGGPSSYNEQFF
TRBD1,TRBJ2-7,.,TRBV7-9,TGTGCCAGCAGCTTTGGACAGGGGTCCTACGAGCAGTACTTC,CASSFGQGSYEQYF
TRBD1,TRBJ2-3,.,TRBV6-4,TGTGCCAGCAGTGTAAGGGGGACAGGGACCGGTTTGGATACGCAGTATTTT,CASSVRGTGTGLDTQYF
TRBD1,TRBJ1-1,.,TRBV4-3,TGCGCCAGCAGCCGATCTGGACAGGGGACTGAAGCTTTCTTT,CASSRSGQGTEAFF
.,TRBJ1-2,once,TRBV7-2,TGTGCCAGCAGCTACCCGGGCCGCGGGAATAAGGACTACACCTTC,CASSYPGRGNKDYTF
.,TRBJ1-2,.,TRBV5-1,TGCGCCAGCGGACTCGACGGTTATGGCTACACCTTC,CASGLDGYGYTF
.,TRBJ1-1,.,TRBV7-2,TGTGCCAGCAGCTTAGCGGGACAACTGAACACTGAAGCTTTCTTT,CASSLAGQLNTEAFF
TRBD1,TRBJ2-7,.,TRBV3-1/TRBV3-2,TGTGCCAGCACCAAGGGACAGGGGGACTACGAGCAGTACTTC,CASTKGQGDYEQYF
TRBD2,TRBJ2-1,.,TRBV3-1/TRBV3-2,TGTGCCAGCAGCCAGGGACTAGCGGGGGGCAATGAGCAGTTCTTC,CASSQGLAGGNEQFF
TRBD1,TRBJ2-7,.,TRBV30,TGTGCCTGGAGCGCACAGGGGCGCGAGCAGTACTTC,CAWSAQGREQYF
TRBD1,TRBJ2-3,.,TRBV19,TGTGCCAGTAGTATAAATCAGGGGGTGAGCATTGATACGCAGTATTTT,CASSINQGVSIDTQYF
TRBD2,TRBJ2-7,.,TRBV4-1,TGCGCCAGCAGCCAGGCGACTAGCGGGGGTTCCTACGAGCAGTACTTC,CASSQATSGGSYEQYF
TRBD1,TRBJ2-1,once,TRBV7-7,TGTGCTAGCAGCTATGGGACAGACAATGAGCAGTTCTTC,CASSYGTDNEQFF
.,TRBJ2-7,.,TRBV29-1,TGCAGCGTCCTCCCGACAGGAAAAGAGCAGTACTTC,CSVLPTGKEQYF
TRBD2,TRBJ2-1,.,TRBV24-1,TGTGCCACCAGTGAGGGCGGGGGGTCCTACAATGAGCAGTTCTTC,CATSEGGGSYNEQFF
.,TRBJ2-2,few,TRBV27,TGTGCCATCCGCCCCCGGGGGAGGAACACCGGGGAGCTGTTTTTT,CAIRPRGRNTGELFF
TRBD2,TRBJ2-1,.,TRBV9,TGTGCCAGCAGCGTAGATCCCAGCGGGGGGGGACGCAATGAGCAGTTCTTC,CASSVDPSGGGRNEQFF
TRBD2,TRBJ2-1,.,TRBV10-3,TGTGCCATCGGGACTAGCGGGGGGTCCTACAATGAGCAGTTCTTC,CAIGTSGGSYNEQFF
.,TRBJ2-7,.,TRBV2,TGTGCCAGCAGCTCGGGTTTTAGCTCCTACGAGCAGTACTTC,CASSSGFSSYEQYF
.,TRBJ2-1,.,TRBV4-3,TGCGCCAGCAGCCAATGGAGGCTGCCGGACAATGAGCAGTTCTTC,CASSQWRLPDNEQFF
.,TRBJ2-1,once,TRBV21-1,TGTGCCAGCAGCAAAGTGAGGGACTGGGGGACAGCGTGTTACAATGAGCAGTTCTTC,CASSKVRDWGTACYNEQFF
TRBD1,TRBJ1-6,once,TRBV4-3,TGCGCCAGCAGCCGGGCTGGACAGGGGGACTCACCCCTCCACTTT,CASSRAGQGDSPLHF
.,TRBJ1-6,.,TRBV18,TGTGCCAGCTCACCTTCTTCCGGGGGATCACCCCTCCACTTT,CASSPSSGGSPLHF
.,TRBJ1-1,.,TRBV4-3,TGCGCCAGCAGCCAAGATTCGGTAACAGGGACTGAAGCTTTCTTT,CASSQDSVTGTEAFF
.,TRBJ2-1,.,TRBV5-1,TGCGCCAGCAGCTCCCAGGGCGGCAATGAGCAGTTCTTC,CASSSQGGNEQFF
TRBD2,TRBJ2-5,.,TRBV9,TGTGCCAGCAGCGAGGGACTAGCGGGGGGGCGTGAAGAGACCCAGTACTTC,CASSEGLAGGREETQYF
.,TRBJ1-6,once,TRBV3-1/TRBV3-2,TGTGCCAGCAGCCAAGAACCGCGGATTAATTCACCCCTCCACTTT,CASSQEPRINSPLHF
.,TRBJ1-3,.,TRBV5-1,TGCGCCAGCCAACAGGGCGAATCTGGAAACACCATATATTTT,CASQQGESGNTIYF
TRBD1,TRBJ1-2,.,TRBV5-1,TGCGCCAGCGGATGGACAGGATCCAACTATGGCTACACCTTC,CASGWTGSNYGYTF